The 19 T cell receptor beta chains reported below all come from one sample, sequenced in a study of control samples from healthy donors and cancer patients. Profiling relied on immunoSEQ multiplex PCR, and the TCRdb table lists in-frame clones only, not all of them. The sample yields about 98,000 clones, about 80% seen once. The specimen was blood. The receptors shown here come from a woman in her 30s in good health.

The J gene is TRBJ1-2, the V gene TRBV6-2 or TRBV6-3; D is possibly TRBD1 (5 bases). Deletions cut 0 bases from V and 2 bases from J, with 7 bases between. CDR3 size: 14 residues. Germline CDR1 reads MNHEY; CDR2 reads SVGEGT. In DNA form, the CDR3 reads TGTGCCAGCAGTTACTCGACAGTGAACTATGGCTACACCTTC. Amino acid sequence: CASSYSTVNYGYTF.

The chain joins TRBV4-2 to TRBJ1-2; the D is unclear. Germline CDR1 LGHNA, CDR2 YNFKEQ. This CDR3 has 13 amino acids. V gave up 0 bases and J gave up 8 bases, with 10 bases separating them. CDR3 coding DNA: TGTGCCAGCAGCCAAGATACTGTGATCGGCTACACCTTC. It yields the protein CASSQDTVIGYTF.

The CDR3 spells CASSQAALAGPLTDTQYF. CDR3 in DNA: TGTGCCAGCAGCCAAGCAGCTCTAGCGGGTCCCCTCACAGATACGCAGTATTTT. The chain employs TRBV3-1 (or the pseudogene TRBV3-2) and TRBJ2-3; 8 nucleotides agree with TRBD2. CDR1 is LGHDT, CDR2 YNNKEL, per germline (reference sequence). The CDR3 sequence is 18 residues long. The J segment lost 2 bases and the V segment lost 1 base, leaving 11 bases of the junction unmatched.

The chain recombines TRBV7-3 with TRBJ2-2; 9 positions match TRBD2. Germline assignment: CDR1 SGHTA and CDR2 FQGTGA. The V gene end was trimmed by 3 bases and the J gene end by 3 bases; junction bases not matched to a gene: 5. The CDR3 runs to 16 residues. The CDR3 region has the DNA TGTGCCAGCAGCTTGGGAGCGGGGGGCGACACCGGGGAGCTGTTTTTT. Amino acid sequence: CASSLGAGGDTGELFF. The full variable domain, its missing parts supplied by reference TRBV7-3 and TRBJ2-2, is GAGVSQTPSNKVTEKGKYVELRCDPISGHTALYWYRQSLGQGPEFLIYFQGTGAADDSGLPNDRFFAVRPEGSVSTLKIQRTERGDSAVYLCASSLGAGGDTGELFFGEGSRLTVL.

This clone was counted between two and nine times. The CDR3 loop reads CASSDSIGGTQYF. For the CDR3, the DNA is TGTGCCAGCAGTGACTCGATAGGGGGGACCCAGTACTTC. This sequence joins TRBV6-4 and TRBJ2-5, with D maybe TRBD1 (6 bases). V lost 0 bases and J 7 bases, leaving 9 bases between the germline ends. The V gene's germline CDR1 is MRHNA and CDR2 SNTAGT. The CDR3 length is 13 residues.

The V and J genes are TRBV9 and TRBJ2-3; either TRBD1 or TRBD2 may fit D (6 bases each). This CDR3 contains 15 residues. The germline V and J ends were trimmed by 4 bases and 4 bases, with 16 bases remaining between them. Per germline, CDR1 SGDLS and CDR2 YYNGEE. In DNA, the CDR3 is TGTGCCAGCAGCACCGCCCCGGGGGCATCAGATACGCAGTATTTT. Its protein product is CASSTAPGASDTQYF.

The V gene is TRBV29-1, the J gene TRBJ1-1; D is undetermined. CDR3 length equals 11 residues. CDR1 and CDR2 from the germline V gene are SQVTM and ANQGSEA. Trimming removed 5 bases at V and 1 base at J, with 5 bases between. The CDR3 sequence is CSVRENTEAFF. CDR3 bases: TGCAGCGTTAGGGAGAACACTGAAGCTTTCTTT.

The chain is built from TRBV10-3 and TRBJ2-2; D is undetermined. Trimming removed 4 bases at V and 6 bases at J, with 3 bases between. Looked up from germline, CDR1 is ENHRY and CDR2 is SYGVKD. The CDR3 extends over 11 amino acids. For the CDR3, the DNA is TGTGCCATCAGTGCCCCCGGGGAGCTGTTTTTT. The encoded protein is CAISAPGELFF.

The rearrangement uses TRBV9 and TRBJ2-6, with no clear D. V gave up 0 bases and J gave up 2 bases, with 12 bases separating them. The CDR3 is 17 residues long. Germline V CDR1 and CDR2: SGDLS, YYNGEE. DNA of the CDR3: TGTGCCAGCAGCGTAGAGCCGGGCGGCGCTGGGGCCAACGTCCTGACTTTC. Its protein is CASSVEPGGAGANVLTF.

The chain is built from TRBV11-3 and TRBJ1-5; the match to TRBD1 covers 9 bases. Germline V lookup: CDR1 SGHNT, CDR2 YENEEA. The CDR3 runs 19 residues. V trimming: 4 bases; J trimming: 2 bases; junction bases outside the gene matches: 15. The CDR3 reads CASSSGDREMRMRNQPQHF. The CDR3 DNA reads as TGTGCCAGCAGCTCAGGGGACAGGGAAATGCGTATGCGCAATCAGCCCCAGCATTTT.

This clone turned up a few times. The genes are TRBV2 and TRBJ1-2; D unclear. CDR1 is SNHLY and CDR2 is FYNNEI in the germline V gene. CDR3 length: 13 residues. Trimming took 2 bases from V and 7 from J, leaving 11 bases between them. CDR3 region: CASSELGRGGYTF. CDR3 coding DNA: TGTGCCAGCAGTGAACTTGGACGGGGTGGCTACACCTTC.

V is TRBV13 and J is TRBJ1-5, with D unresolved. Per the germline V gene, CDR1 is PRHDT and CDR2 is FYEKMQ (reference sequence). This CDR3 contains 14 residues. V was pared by 0 bases and J by 5 bases, with 8 bases between. The CDR3 region has the DNA TGTGCCAGCAGCTTAGGCTATAGGGATCAGCCCCAGCATTTT. The encoded protein is CASSLGYRDQPQHF.

V is TRBV5-4 and J is TRBJ1-1, with a tentative D call TRBD1 (5 bases). Germline assignment: CDR1 SGHNT and CDR2 YYREEE (reference sequence). Trimming took off 0 bases at V and 1 base at J, with 7 bases between the two ends. This CDR3 has 14 amino acids. DNA for the CDR3: TGTGCCAGCAGCTTGGGGGGGGAGAACACTGAAGCTTTCTTT. It is translated as CASSLGGENTEAFF.

The chain joins TRBV19 to TRBJ1-5; 12 nucleotides align to TRBD1. This CDR3 is 22 amino acids long. The junction had 22 bases not matched to a gene; V was cut back by 6 bases and J by 1 base. Germline CDR1 reads LNHDA; CDR2 reads SQIVND (reference sequence). The CDR3 reads CASSHEHRGTGGYARSNQPQHF. Here the CDR3 DNA reads TGTGCCAGTAGCCATGAACATCGAGGGACAGGGGGCTACGCTAGGAGCAATCAGCCCCAGCATTTT.

The chain recombines TRBV9 with TRBJ1-1; 7 bases map to TRBD1. This CDR3 is built from 15 residues. From germline, CDR1 is SGDLS and CDR2 YYNGEE. V lost 3 bases, J lost 1 base, and 6 bases stayed unmatched. CDR3 amino acids: CASSAPTGRNTEAFF. CDR3 sequence (DNA): TGTGCCAGCAGCGCCCCGACAGGGAGGAACACTGAAGCTTTCTTT.

The chain recombines TRBV7-8 with TRBJ1-6; D uncertain. Per germline, CDR1 SGHVS and CDR2 FQNEAQ. The germline V and J ends were trimmed by 4 bases and 7 bases, with 11 bases remaining between them. The CDR3 covers 14 residues. The CDR3 loop reads CASSSRTGNSPLHF. Written as DNA, the CDR3 is TGTGCCAGCAGCTCGAGAACGGGCAATTCACCCCTCCACTTT. Combining the CDR3 with reference TRBV7-8 and TRBJ1-6 gives the whole variable domain GAGVSQSPRYKVAKRGQDVALRCDPISGHVSLFWYQQALGQGPEFLTYFQNEAQLDKSGLPSDRFFAERPEGSVSTLKIQRTQQEDSAVYLCASSSRTGNSPLHFGNGTRLTVT.

The V and J genes are TRBV7-8 and TRBJ2-5; weak D call: TRBD2 (5 bases). CDR1 and CDR2 (germline): SGHVS, FQNEAQ. The CDR3 spans 11 residues. V shed 5 bases and J shed 5 bases, with 6 bases lying between them. CDR3 DNA sequence: TGTGCCAGCAGCCGCGGGGAGACCCAGTACTTC. It specifies CASSRGETQYF.

The V and J genes are TRBV6-6 and TRBJ2-7; D is undetermined. Germline-derived CDR1 and CDR2 are MNHNY and SVGAGI (reference sequence). V was trimmed by 6 bases and J by 4 bases, leaving 7 bases between them. CDR3 length equals 11 residues. The chain's CDR3 is CASSRRYEQYF. CDR3 nucleotide sequence: TGTGCCAGCAGCCGTCGTTACGAGCAGTACTTC.

The chain is built from TRBV7-2 and TRBJ2-5; TRBD1 matches at 10 bases. This CDR3 comprises 15 residues. V was pared by 6 bases and J by 5 bases, with 9 bases of the junction left unmatched. The V gene's germline CDR1 is SGHTA and CDR2 FQGNSA. CDR3 sequence reads: CASRWGQGRWETQYF. CDR3 nucleotides: TGTGCCAGCAGATGGGGACAGGGGCGGTGGGAGACCCAGTACTTC.